This T cell receptor beta chain appears in the sequencing data of a study of CD8+ T cells in alopecia areata (dated by TCRdb to the late 2010s). At the level of the whole study: Treated patients were enrolled in an open-label pilot trial of oral tofacitinib, 5 to 10 mg twice daily, for moderate-to-severe alopecia areata. Patients received tofacitinib for 6 to 18 months and were then followed off drug for 6 months to check for delayed response and recurrence. The study used high-throughput TCRbeta sequencing to examine T cell clonal expansion in alopecia areata, in both the C3H/HeJ mouse model and human patients. In humans, TCRbeta sequencing was performed on scalp tissue and on sorted CD4+ and CD8+ peripheral blood T cells from healthy controls and from patients with patchy or totalis/universalis alopecia areata. Biopsies were taken from tofacitinib-treated patients at baseline and at 4 and 24 weeks of treatment, and a later scalp biopsy was taken in several of the tofacitinib-treated patients. Scalp clonality was compared among normal scalp (n=4), patchy alopecia areata scalp (n=8), and alopecia totalis/universalis scalp (n=8). The RNA source kit depended on sample type: the PAXgene miRNA kit for fixed scalp, the miRNeasy kit for PBMCs, and the RNeasy kit for mouse skin. TCRbeta CDR3 regions were amplified by immunoSEQ multiplex PCR using 35 Vbeta forward and 13 Jbeta reverse primers. On the study overall, not on this receptor specifically: Unlike mouse skin, which is dominated by gammadelta T cells, normal human skin has resident alphabeta T cells that are also sequenced, and this complicates analysis of the scalp TCR repertoire. Shared TCR sequences between patients were less evident than in mice, which may be partly attributable to HLA diversity in the patient population. Lesional scalp, especially in alopecia totalis/universalis, showed higher clonality and more expanded CD8+ clones than normal scalp, suggesting antigenic drive.

What the time point label conveys for this sample: baseline before oral tofacitinib. Lesional scalp punch biopsies and peripheral blood were obtained from alopecia areata patients. After PBMCs were isolated by density centrifugation and stained for CD3, CD4 and CD8, a FACSAria was used to sort CD4+ and CD8+ T cells. This clone has just one count. The target of this receptor is not known. One base away there is no much larger clone; base qualities are not given. The germline V gene encodes CDR1 SGHTA and CDR2 FQGNSA. Trimming at the junction amounts to 2 bases on V and 3 bases on J, and the germline ends lie 8 bases apart. Including the terminal cysteine and phenylalanine, the CDR3 comprises 13 residues. Of all the DNA, just the CDR3 is kept, 39 bases in frame from base 1. Receptor amplification or capture employed the immunoSEQ multiplex PCR assay. For TCR sequencing, RNA was extracted from every sample and reverse transcribed into cDNA to serve as template. First-strand cDNA was synthesized with SuperScript III using a 2:1 mix of oligo-dT and random hexamers. Amplification bias was assessed with a synthetic immune receptor repertoire, and residual bias was removed computationally. On the study's bioinformatics: Raw reads were preprocessed for error removal, and CDR3 was defined according to IMGT conventions as running from the conserved cysteine to phenylalanine. To get clonality, Shannon entropy was normalized by log2 of the number of productive unique TCRs and the result was subtracted from 1. CD4 or CD8 identity of scalp clones was inferred by cross-referencing scalp TCRbeta sequences with sorted blood CD4 and CD8 repertoires. Imported from immuneACCESS, the table was reduced by TCRdb to in-frame sequences with V and J called. These copies leave out some clones; in studies compared against another copy, an unresolved V gene accounts for under half, and the cause of the remainder is not known. Clonal size and the V and J genes are those of that table, whereas D and trimming came from the DNA. This sample gives 140,000 or so clones in total; approximately 50% of them show up just once. Roughly 0.99% of the sample is in the top ten clones.

The source material was CD4+ T cells sorted from blood, sampled at week 0. The chain employs TRBV7-2 and TRBJ2-7; no D segment can be confidently identified. The sequence was collected from a human donor with alopecia areata. The DNA sequence reads TGTGCCAGCAGCTTACCACAATACTACGAGCAGTACTTC. It specifies CASSLPQYYEQYF.